This T cell receptor (beta chain) was found in a study of blood T cell repertoires in COVID-19. The wider study: There were acute and convalescent COVID-19 samples, and they came from the United States, Italy and Spain. Sources were T cells, B-cell-depleted T cells, or PBMCs; the material itself was cDNA or gDNA.

Source study methods: Scientists estimated how many nucleated cells there were by amplifying reference gene primers. Profiling relied on immunoSEQ multiplex PCR, and the TCRdb table lists in-frame clones only, not all of them. V, J and clone size reflect that table, while D and trimming were determined from the DNA. This sample has 150,000 to 200,000 clones; roughly 80% occur once, and the top ten carry about 1.5%. Input material: peripheral blood. The sequence was obtained from a human donor in a cohort sampled during active COVID-19.

The CDR3 nucleotides read TGTGCCAGTAGAATAACAGGGGTCAATCAGCCCCAGCATTTT. It yields the protein CASRITGVNQPQHF. V gene TRBV19 combines with J gene TRBJ1-5; 7 bases line up with TRBD1. The germline V gene has CDR1 LNHDA and CDR2 SQIVND (reference sequence). Trimming cost V 6 bases and J 3 bases; bases outside gene matches: 5. The CDR3 loop spans 14 amino acids.